This T cell receptor (beta chain) was captured by sequencing in a study of beta chain features in type 1 diabetes (dated by TCRdb to the late 2010s). Study-level background: Mean age, gender distribution, total cell number and subset yield did not differ between patients and healthy donors. Whereas all 30 or so donors provided naive and central memory subsets, regulatory and stem cell-like memory subsets were isolated from just 8 patients and roughly eight healthy donors. A total of about 99,000,000 sorted cells were examined across all samples, and RNA yield correlated strongly with the number of cells per subset. In the study, TCRB repertoires of sorted circulating CD4+ T cell subsets from recently diagnosed type 1 diabetes patients were compared with those of matched healthy donors. Broad study findings and their caveats: Because small numbers of individuals were included in the HLA sub-analyses, any influence of HLA type on TCRB rearrangement was left unresolved. At VDJ recombination sites, type 1 diabetes patients had fewer insertions and more deleted nucleotides, which implies abnormalities in thymic rearrangement. Type 1 diabetes patients showed a moderate but significant shortening of TCRB CDR3 length in all four CD4+ subsets. Naive, central memory and regulatory TCRB repertoires appeared to be more alike among patients than among healthy donors. Sequencing cDNA rather than genomic DNA could over-represent highly expressing activated cells, although activation and CD3 levels did not differ between groups. Shorter templates might have been favored by PCR, but patient and control samples were amplified and corrected together, so both groups would have been affected equally by any skew.

This clone came up a few times. This clone's antigen is unknown. No base-level quality is on record; no much larger clone is a single base apart. All of the isolated RNA was reverse transcribed with the High Capacity cDNA Reverse Transcription Kit, so expressed TCRB transcripts were sequenced. Deep immunoSEQ sequencing was applied to naive, central memory and regulatory T cell samples, giving an average of roughly 3.5 million total reads per sample. Sorted cells were lysed in RLT buffer, and RNA was extracted using DNase-treated RNeasy Micro or Mini kits according to cell number. Each cell subset was processed on its own to prevent cross-contamination, while patient and healthy donor samples were processed together. The immunoSEQ multiplex PCR was used to amplify TCRB sequences from cDNA, yielding 87-bp fragments that span the CDR3 region. Sequencing of the amplicons was done on the Illumina HiSeq platform. As for the original processing: Synthetic template baselines were used to correct PCR bias computationally, reads within Hamming distance 2 were collapsed, and singletons that could not be merged were discarded. Reads were aligned against IMGT so that V, D and J genes, CDR3 length and insertions or deletions at six rearrangement sites could be assigned. Within each subset, clonotype counts were normalized to sorted cell number, after which true diversity and Gini coefficients were computed with the tcR R package. Repertoire sharing was quantified using the overlap coefficient calculated on TCRB nucleotide sequences. TCRdb's version of the immuneACCESS table is confined to in-frame rearrangements and falls short of the full clone set. An unresolved V gene accounts for under half of the shortfall where checked; the remainder is of unknown origin. That table gives V, J and clone size, and the DNA gave D and trimming. This sample is represented by about 320,000 clones; approximately 15% of them were singletons. Under 8.5% of the sample is in the top ten clones.

V loses 4 bases of germline sequence and J loses 5 bases, and the interval between the two ends is 15 bases. Per the germline V gene (reference sequence), SEHNR is the CDR1 and FQNEAQ is the CDR2. The CDR3 spans 15 residues, from the cysteine through the phenylalanine. Just CDR3 DNA is preserved here, 45 bases in frame from base 1. Each donor gave one peripheral blood draw, roughly 110 mL on average, collected into heparinised tubes. A BD FACSAria II and a panel including CD45RO, CCR7, CD25, CD127, CD95 and CD27 were used to sort naive, central memory, regulatory and stem cell-like memory CD4+ T cells. Purity was above 98% for every sorted population. PBMCs were isolated immediately by Lymphoprep density gradient centrifugation and stained directly without culture. So that batch effects would be minimized, each experiment stained and sorted samples in pairs, pairing one healthy donor with one patient.

The receptor was derived from a young man in good health. This receptor chain uses TRBV7-9 and TRBJ1-5; the D gene lacks a confident call. The sequenced sample consisted of central memory CD4+ T cells from blood. The CDR3: CASSSDFGLHQPQHF. The DNA is TGTGCCAGCAGCTCAGATTTTGGGTTGCATCAGCCCCAGCATTTT.